This T cell receptor (beta chain) emerged from a study of a mutant IDH1 vaccine in newly diagnosed glioma. Notes on this clone: What it recognizes is unknown.

Germline-derived CDR1 and CDR2 are LNHNV and YYDKDF (reference sequence). V gave up 0 bases and J gave up 6 bases, with 12 bases separating them. This CDR3 comprises 15 residues. The time point is: week 23, last vaccination. Each vaccine dose was 300 ug of mutant IDH1 20-mer peptide, with topical imiquimod. Assay: immunoSEQ multiplex PCR; the TCRdb copy retains only in-frame clones and omits some. The table lists about 41,000 clones, 60% to 85% of them singletons, with approximately 6.7% in the top ten. This TCR was sampled from a woman aged 40 to 49 with glioma. Some clones in this sample may be carry-over from other donors' samples. This specimen consisted of PBMCs, obtained from a glioma patient whose treatment included an IDH1 peptide vaccine. V and J are TRBV15 and TRBJ1-5; TRBD1 is a possible D gene (5 bases). The CDR3 loop is CATSRDPGGGQPQHF. The CDR3 nucleotides are TGTGCCACCAGCAGAGACCCGGGGGGAGGTCAGCCCCAGCATTTT.